The rows below give T cell receptor beta chains drawn from one sample of a study of beta chain features in type 1 diabetes. TCRdb's table, derived via immunoSEQ multiplex PCR, lists solely in-frame clones and lacks some. This sample has some 150,000 clones; around 10% occur once, and the top ten carry roughly 2%. The sequenced sample was central memory CD4+ T cells from blood. The receptors were gathered from a man aged 18 to 30 in good health. CDR3s include the opening cysteine and the closing phenylalanine or tryptophan.

TRBJ2-7	TRBV18	CASSSLPLYEQYF
TRBJ1-1	TRBV28	CASSTGVRTEAFF
TRBJ1-6	TRBV30	CAWMGQSNSPLHF
TRBJ1-5	TRBV27	CASSHTGALNQPQHF
TRBJ2-2	TRBV14	CASSQASGGVGELFF
TRBJ2-1	TRBV28	CASSLSRTSGRIEQFF
TRBJ2-5	TRBV27	CASSFRLRETQYF
TRBJ2-7	TRBV23-1	CASSQLTSGSHEQYF
TRBJ2-3	TRBV5-1	CASSLERAESDTQYF
TRBJ1-1	TRBV30	CAWSVLLGQNTNTEAFF
TRBJ2-5	TRBV9	CASSVNRGDGETQYF
TRBJ1-2	TRBV18	CASSPREGDGYTF
TRBJ2-5	TRBV7-3	CASSLQGLPRETQYF
TRBJ2-4	TRBV28	CASSFGNVVDRSVAKNIQYF
TRBJ1-1	TRBV7-9	CASSLVAGRNTEAFF
TRBJ1-1	TRBV18	CASSPQGAGTEAFF
TRBJ1-2	TRBV28	CASSLPQGGYGYTF
TRBJ2-3	TRBV7-2	CASSSGVGDTQYF
TRBJ1-2	TRBV19	CASSIVGTGIYGYTF
TRBJ1-2	TRBV6-1	CASSDGTGNYGYTF
TRBJ2-3	TRBV7-3	CASSLGGTSGPGQYF
TRBJ1-4	TRBV30	CAWRSQGTNEKLFF
TRBJ2-5	TRBV29-1	CSVLALSVETQYF
TRBJ2-7	TRBV7-9	CASSLGQTSSYEQYF
TRBJ2-1	TRBV4-1	CASGYGGRHNEQFF
TRBJ2-2	TRBV28	CASSTPTGELFF
TRBJ1-3	TRBV30	CAWSVSSGNTIYF
TRBJ2-5	TRBV5-4	CASSPVTSGQETQYF